This T cell receptor (beta chain) was captured in a study of blood T cell repertoires in COVID-19 (dated by TCRdb to 2020 to 2022). Looking at the study overall: Samples from collaborators originated in the United States, Italy and Spain and spanned both the acute and convalescent phases of COVID-19. The prospective study material was composed of cDNA or gDNA derived from T cells, B-cell-depleted T cells, or PBMCs. Subjects who had been exposed to COVID-19, were actively infected with it, or had recovered from it provided the deeply sampled blood TCRbeta repertoires that made up the dataset. Nearly every sample came with metadata listing a de-identified subject ID, COVID-19 status, age in years and sex. The repertoires were released in a freely available public database intended as a resource for research on the immune response to SARS-CoV-2. Where available, HLA class I and class II types were obtained from metadata supplied by the sample provider rather than from assay-based typing. The samples were drawn from the first 160 participants of the ongoing ImmuneRACE study and from 1,200 or so subjects provided by 6 global collaborators.

A remark on this clone: Its antigen is still unknown. No base quality information exists; no much larger clone differs at one position.

In the prospective study, participants were about 18 to 100 years old, resided in around 25 geographic areas of the United States, and were enrolled through a virtual design. In the prospective study, participants were assigned to cohorts based on the clinical history participants reported in a screening survey and a study questionnaire. ImmuneRACE Cohort 3 recovered participants were defined by two consecutive negative NP/OP PCR tests, healthcare professional clearance, or symptom resolution. Mobile phlebotomists in the prospective study collected whole blood, serum and a nasopharyngeal or oropharyngeal swab from every participant. Additional blood draws and questionnaires over an approximately 2-month period could optionally be provided by prospective study participants. Blood samples from the prospective study were shipped frozen or at room temperature prior to DNA extraction. CDR1 SNHLY and CDR2 FYNNEI were looked up in the germline V gene. V loses 6 bases at its end and J loses 6 bases; junction bases beyond the gene matches: 8. The cysteine opens and the phenylalanine closes a CDR3 of 13 amino acids. The sequence is cut down to CDR3 DNA, 39 bases in frame from base 1.

The full study reports these points: The quantity of clinical and demographic metadata differed by source and by participant and was supplied without curation.

TCRbeta CDR3 regions were amplified from genomic DNA using the immunoSEQ Assay, a bias-controlled multiplex PCR. The study's own analysis went as follows. The number of nucleated cells in each sample was estimated by amplification of reference gene primers within the assay. Sequence reads were collapsed and filtered to measure the absolute abundance of every unique TCRbeta CDR3 rearrangement. For each sample, productive Simpson clonality was calculated by taking the square root of Simpson's diversity index across productive rearrangements. The clones in this table, taken by TCRdb from immuneACCESS, are in-frame only. Not every clone is retained; where verified, under half of the shortfall comes from an unresolved V gene, and the cause of the rest is unknown. V, J and clone size are those of that table, while D and trimming were read from the DNA. The sample table holds 310,000 or so clones, of which around nine tenths were seen once. The ten most abundant clones make up 6% to 6.5% of the sample.

The V gene is TRBV2 and the J gene is TRBJ2-7, with 7 bases in between that match TRBD2. This TCR was sampled from a woman aged 40 to 55 who had recovered from COVID-19. Source material: PBMCs or T cells enriched from blood (not recorded which). In nucleotides, the sequence is TGTGCCAGCAGAGGAAATGCGGGAGCCGAGCAGTACTTC. It codes for CASRGNAGAEQYF.